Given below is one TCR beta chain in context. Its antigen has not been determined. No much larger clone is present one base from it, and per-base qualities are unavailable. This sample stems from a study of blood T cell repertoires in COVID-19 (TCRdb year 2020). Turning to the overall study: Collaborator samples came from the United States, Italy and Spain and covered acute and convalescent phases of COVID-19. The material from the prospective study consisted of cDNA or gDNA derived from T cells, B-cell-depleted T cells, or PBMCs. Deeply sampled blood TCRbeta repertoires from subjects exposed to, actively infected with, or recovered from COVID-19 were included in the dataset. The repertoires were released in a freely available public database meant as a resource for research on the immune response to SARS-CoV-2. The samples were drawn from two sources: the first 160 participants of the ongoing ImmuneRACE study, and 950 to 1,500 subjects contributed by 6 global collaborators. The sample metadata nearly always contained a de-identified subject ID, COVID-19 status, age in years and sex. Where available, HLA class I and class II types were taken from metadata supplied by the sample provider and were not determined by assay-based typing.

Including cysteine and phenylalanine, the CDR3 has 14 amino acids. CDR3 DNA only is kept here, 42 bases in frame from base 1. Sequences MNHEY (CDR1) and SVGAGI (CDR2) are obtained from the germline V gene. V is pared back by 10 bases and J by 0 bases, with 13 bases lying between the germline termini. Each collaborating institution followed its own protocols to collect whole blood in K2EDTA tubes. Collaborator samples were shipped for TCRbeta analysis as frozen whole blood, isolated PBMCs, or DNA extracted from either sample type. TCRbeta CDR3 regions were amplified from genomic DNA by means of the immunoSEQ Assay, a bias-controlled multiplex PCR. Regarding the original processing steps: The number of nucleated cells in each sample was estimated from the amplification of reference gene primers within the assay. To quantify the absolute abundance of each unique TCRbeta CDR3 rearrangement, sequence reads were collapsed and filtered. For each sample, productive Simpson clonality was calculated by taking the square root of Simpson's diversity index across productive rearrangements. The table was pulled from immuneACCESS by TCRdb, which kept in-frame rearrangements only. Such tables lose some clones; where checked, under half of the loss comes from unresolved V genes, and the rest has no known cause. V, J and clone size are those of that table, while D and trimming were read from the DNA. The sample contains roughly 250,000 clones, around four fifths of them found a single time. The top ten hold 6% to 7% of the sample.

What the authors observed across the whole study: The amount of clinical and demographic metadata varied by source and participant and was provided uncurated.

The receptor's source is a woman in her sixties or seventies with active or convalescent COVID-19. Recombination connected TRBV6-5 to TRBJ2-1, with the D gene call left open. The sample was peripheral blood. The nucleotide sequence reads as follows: TGTGCCACCGCTAGAGGCCTCTCCTACAATGAGCAGTTCTTC. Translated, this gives CATARGLSYNEQFF.